This T cell receptor beta chain was recovered during a study of shared clonotypes between healthy human individuals (dated by TCRdb to 2018 to 2021). In terms of the full investigation: The cohort comprised two women and a few men aged 18 to 49 years. Per donor, three plates each were used for CD4 naive and CD4 memory, two for CD8 naive, and one for CD8 memory. To estimate repertoire size and how much clonotype sharing occurs between individuals, the study deeply sequenced the blood TCR repertoires of five healthy adults. To increase sequencing depth and limit assay-specific biases, different laboratories used diverse techniques to prepare libraries and sequence TCR repertoires. Each donor's leukapheresis produced roughly between about 0.85 and 10 billion PBMCs. Beyond this particular receptor, the publication reports: Incomplete sequencing was indicated by rarefaction of sorted-subset datasets, despite the large sequencing depth. Compared with non-shared clonotypes, the clonotypes found in all four sorted-subset donors had higher generation probabilities. Sharing across a handful of donors was observed for approximately 5% of naive CD4, less than 4% of naive CD8, 2% to 2.5% of memory CD4, and less than 0.45% of memory CD8 clonotypes. Pairwise subsampling indicated that sequencing depth was expected to affect the degree of clonotype sharing among donors. Only blood was sampled, and tissue TCR repertoires likely differ from those in blood. Naive subsets generally had larger estimated clonotype richness than memory subsets. The small number of donors limited the genetic and exposure-history diversity represented.

Ten or more counts support this clone. The antigen this receptor binds is unknown. The input lacks base qualities; no much larger clone sits a single base away. Using the deep immunoSEQ assay, multiplex PCR amplified TCR CDR3 regions from genomic DNA. Genomic DNA extracted from each cell subset was distributed evenly over all wells of several immunoSEQ 96-well plates, and each plate served as one replicate. For sorted subsets, each replicate PCR was loaded with 150 to 250 ng genomic DNA, equivalent to 32,000 or so T cell genomes. The purified libraries were quantified using a Qubit 3.0 fluorometer, sized with a Bioanalyzer 2100, and then quantified again using the KAPA Library Quantification kit. Each immunoSEQ 96-well plate was sequenced on its own single-read 150-cycle Illumina NextSeq 550 flow cell. Processing in the source paper ran as follows. The immunoSEQ output contained only junctional sequences without quality scores, so filtering could not match that applied to full-length reads. To assign V/J genes and CDR3, sequences were annotated using PyIR, a Python wrapper for IgBLAST v1.9, with IMGT germline references. Reads with weak V/J assignments (E-value above 1e-6), missing CDR3, stop codons, out-of-frame junctions, or ambiguous translated residues were removed. A V3J clonotype was defined by an identical inferred V gene, J gene, and CDR3 amino acid sequence. Percentage overlap between repertoires was computed as shared unique clonotypes divided by the size of the smaller repertoire. Repertoire richness was assessed with RTK rarefaction, the Chao1 estimator, and Recon v2.1 estimates of unobserved clonotypes. Generation probabilities for all TCRbeta clonotypes obtained by the gDNA method from a few donors were computed using OLGA. In TCRdb, the immuneACCESS table is reduced to in-frame sequences with V and J assigned. These tables do not hold every clone; where another copy was compared, an unresolved V gene accounts for under half, and the others remain unexplained. Clone size and the V and J calls come from that table; the DNA yielded D and trimming. For this sample the table gives around 88,000 clones, of which less than 80% were detected only once. Of the sample, roughly 40% falls within the top ten clones.

The V end loses 0 bases and the J end loses 3 bases, and a stretch of 12 bases separates them. Spanning cysteine to phenylalanine, the CDR3 consists of 16 amino acids. The DNA shown is the 48-base CDR3, in frame from base 1. The germline V gene gives CDR1 as MNHNS and CDR2 as SASEGT. Healthy HIV-negative adults with no recently reported acute infections or vaccinations were included as donors. All donors were Caucasian adults living in Nashville, Tennessee, USA. The CD8 memory samples were a combination of magnetically selected CD45RO+ cells and CCR7-negative CD45RA+ effector memory (TemRA) cells. Blood was collected by leukapheresis, and PBMCs were isolated by Ficoll-Histopaque density gradient centrifugation and then cryopreserved in liquid nitrogen vapor phase. Analytical flow cytometry was used to check the purity and quantity of each magnetically sorted T cell population. From each sorted fraction, genomic DNA was isolated and quantified by UV absorbance on a Nanodrop 2000c.

Rearrangement joined TRBV6-1 to TRBJ2-4; the D gene cannot be resolved beyond TRBD1 or TRBD2, each matching 5 bases. Sequencing input: memory CD8+ T cells sorted from blood. Explained via the paper, the cell subset or site label denotes: CD45RO+ cells pooled with CCR7-negative TemRA cells. This clonotype originated in a man aged 25 to 40 in good health. The DNA sequence is given as TGTGCCAGCAGTGAAGCGGGGGACGGCGGCAAAAACATTCAGTACTTC. Translated, this gives CASSEAGDGGKNIQYF.